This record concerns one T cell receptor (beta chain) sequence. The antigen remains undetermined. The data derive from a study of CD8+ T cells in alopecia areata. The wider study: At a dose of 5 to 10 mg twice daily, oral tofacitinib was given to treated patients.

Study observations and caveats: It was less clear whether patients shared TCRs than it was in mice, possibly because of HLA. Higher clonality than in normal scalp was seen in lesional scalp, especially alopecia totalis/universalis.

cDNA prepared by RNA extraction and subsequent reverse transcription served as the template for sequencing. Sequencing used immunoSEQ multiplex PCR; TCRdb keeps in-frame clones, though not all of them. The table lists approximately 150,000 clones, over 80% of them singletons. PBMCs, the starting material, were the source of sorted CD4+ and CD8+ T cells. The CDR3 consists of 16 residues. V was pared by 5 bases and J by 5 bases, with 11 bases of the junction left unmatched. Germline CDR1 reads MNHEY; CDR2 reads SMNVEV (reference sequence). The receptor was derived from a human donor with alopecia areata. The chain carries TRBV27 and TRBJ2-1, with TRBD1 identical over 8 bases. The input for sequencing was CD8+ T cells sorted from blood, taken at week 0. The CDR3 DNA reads TGTGCCAGCAGTATAAAGACAGGGGAATTTAACAATGAGCAGTTCTTC. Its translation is CASSIKTGEFNNEQFF.